Below are 3 T cell receptor beta chains sequenced from a single sample in a study of chemoradiotherapy in HPV16-positive cancers. Here immunoSEQ multiplex PCR was the method, and the copy in TCRdb shows in-frame clones only, minus some. The sample carries fewer than 25,000 clones, around 90% recorded once. Sample: blood, taken from a patient who underwent chemoradiotherapy. The receptor source for this set is a human donor with HPV-associated anogenital cancer.

This clone has more than one count but fewer than ten. V and J are TRBV5-6 and TRBJ2-5; no reliable D call. The CDR3 sequence is 14 residues long. In germline, CDR1 is SGHDT, CDR2 YYEEEE. The V gene lost 2 bases and the J gene lost 4 bases, with 12 bases spanning the gap. The CDR3 region is CASSFLGPVETQYF. CDR3 DNA: TGTGCCAGCAGCTTTTTGGGCCCGGTAGAGACCCAGTACTTC.

V gene TRBV28 combines with J gene TRBJ2-7; D is uncertain. The CDR3 totals 16 residues. Germline CDR1 and CDR2: MDHEN and SYDVKM. The V end lost 2 bases, the J end lost 3 bases, and 17 bases lay between the germline ends. DNA for the CDR3: TGTGCCAGCAGTTTAAGCCCCCCAGGATCAGGCTACGAGCAGTACTTC. Translating it yields CASSLSPPGSGYEQYF.

The chain employs TRBV9 and TRBJ2-1, with 8 positions matching TRBD2. CDR1 SGDLS and CDR2 YYNGEE come from the germline V gene. The CDR3 has 16 amino acids. V lost 3 bases and J lost 4; bases outside the gene matches: 9. The CDR3 DNA sequence: TGTGCCAGCAGCGAACAAGCGGGGGCCCTATACAATGAGCAGTTCTTC. It is translated as CASSEQAGALYNEQFF.